This T cell receptor (beta chain) is drawn from a study of blood T cell repertoires in COVID-19. The table lists this clone with a count of one. The table came from immunoSEQ multiplex PCR; TCRdb's copy has only in-frame clones and leaves some out. This table holds 90,000 or so clones, 65% to 90% found once. The CDR3 covers 13 residues. From germline, CDR1 is SGHDT and CDR2 YYEEEE. Trimming took off 1 base at V and 14 bases at J, with 18 bases between the two ends. This clonotype originated in a man aged 60 to 69 with acute or convalescent COVID-19. V is TRBV5-6 and J is TRBJ1-1, with D perhaps matching TRBD1 (5 bases). Sequencing used peripheral blood. DNA of the CDR3: TGTGCCAGCAGCTTGTATACAGGCCCGAGAAGGTTCTTT. It is translated as CASSLYTGPRRFF.